The 30 T cell receptor beta chains reported below all come from one sample, sequenced in a study of blood T cell repertoires in COVID-19. The protocol was immunoSEQ multiplex PCR, while the TCRdb copy is restricted to in-frame clones and leaves out a portion. The table shows a few hundred thousand clones, with approximately 88% occurring only once. Sequencing was done on a sample of peripheral blood. These receptors all stem from a woman aged 30 to 39 with COVID-19, enrolled during active disease.

On this clone: Additional DNA sequences in this sample encode the identical CDR3. The chain joins TRBV6-5 to TRBJ1-1; D gene ambiguous. Germline CDR1 MNHEY, CDR2 SVGAGI. CDR3 length: 13 amino acids. The ends were cut back, 6 bases at V and 2 bases at J, with 10 bases in the middle. In DNA form, the CDR3 reads TGTGCCAGCAGCCCAAGCGGCAACACTGAAGCTTTCTTT. Protein product: CASSPSGNTEAFF.

This clone was counted between two and nine times. CDR3 region: CSVDGPLRNTEAFF. The CDR3 bases are TGCAGCGTTGATGGGCCCCTCAGGAACACTGAAGCTTTCTTT. The chain recombines TRBV29-1 with TRBJ1-1; no reliable D call. Germline V CDR1 and CDR2: SQVTM, ANQGSEA. The length of the CDR3 is 14 residues. V was trimmed by 3 bases and J by 1 base, leaving 12 bases between them.

This clone has more than one count but fewer than ten. This sequence joins TRBV6-6 and TRBJ2-1; D remains ambiguous. The V gene's germline CDR1 is MNHNY and CDR2 SVGAGI (reference sequence). The CDR3 runs 13 residues. V lost 7 bases and J lost 0, with 7 bases in between. The chain's CDR3 is CASTYSSYNEQFF. DNA for the CDR3: TGTGCCAGCACCTATAGCTCCTACAATGAGCAGTTCTTC.

This sequence joins TRBV29-1 and TRBJ2-3; the D gene is possibly TRBD1 (5 bases). The CDR3 runs to 15 residues. V was shortened by 2 bases and J by 2 bases, with 14 bases between the two germline ends. Germline lookup yields CDR1 SQVTM and CDR2 ANQGSEA. CDR3 amino acids: CSVELQGGITDTQYF. CDR3 nucleotides: TGCAGCGTTGAACTGCAGGGTGGTATCACAGATACGCAGTATTTT.

This clone came up a few times. This chain joins TRBV5-6 and TRBJ2-5; 10 bases agree with TRBD1. This CDR3 comprises 13 residues. The V gene's germline CDR1 is SGHDT and CDR2 YYEEEE. V shed 4 bases, J shed 6 bases, and the junction held 3 bases outside the gene matches. The CDR3 reads CASSGQGVKTQYF. DNA of the CDR3: TGTGCCAGCAGCGGACAGGGGGTTAAGACCCAGTACTTC.

Remarks on this clone: The same CDR3 arises from other DNA sequences in this sample as well. The gene calls are TRBV4-2 and TRBJ2-5, with D perhaps TRBD2 (6 bases). V lost 0 bases and J 2 bases, leaving 7 bases between the germline ends. The CDR3 loop spans 14 amino acids. Germline lookup yields CDR1 LGHNA and CDR2 YNFKEQ. DNA of the CDR3: TGTGCCAGCAGCCAAGATCGGGGGCAAGAGACCCAGTACTTC. Protein product: CASSQDRGQETQYF.

This clone was counted a single time. The rearrangement uses TRBV12-3 or TRBV12-4 and TRBJ1-1; perhaps TRBD1 as D (6 bases). CDR3 length: 13 amino acids. V was shortened by 6 bases and J by 1 base, with 9 bases between the two germline ends. CDR3 amino acids: CASRSGQNTEAFF. The CDR3 DNA reads TGTGCCAGCAGATCGGGACAGAACACTGAAGCTTTCTTT.

This CDR3 reads CASSLIPGQGHGTDTQYF. The CDR3 DNA sequence: TGTGCCAGCAGCTTAATCCCAGGCCAGGGGCATGGCACAGATACGCAGTATTTT. J is TRBJ2-3 and V is TRBV13; D may be TRBD1 (6 bases). The germline V and J ends were trimmed by 2 bases and 1 base, with 19 bases remaining between them. CDR1 and CDR2 (germline): PRHDT, FYEKMQ (reference sequence). This CDR3 region has 18 residues.

The CDR3 nucleotides are TGCGCCAGCAGCTTGGGAACAGGAACTAATGAAAAACTGTTTTTT. Translated, it gives CASSLGTGTNEKLFF. This rearrangement joins TRBV5-1 to TRBJ1-4; the D gene is possibly TRBD1 (5 bases). V lost 0 bases and J 1 base, leaving 7 bases between the germline ends. Germline V lookup: CDR1 SGHRS, CDR2 YFSETQ. The CDR3 extends over 15 amino acids.

The chain combines TRBV27 with TRBJ2-7; D possibly corresponds to TRBD1 (6 bases). CDR1 is MNHEY, CDR2 SMNVEV, per germline (reference sequence). The V and J ends lost 2 bases and 3 bases respectively, with 11 bases between them. The CDR3 loop spans 14 amino acids. CDR3 loop: CASSLTPGHYEQYF. The CDR3, as DNA: TGTGCCAGCAGTTTAACACCGGGACACTACGAGCAGTACTTC.

This rearrangement joins TRBV4-3 to TRBJ1-3, with D possibly matching TRBD1 (5 bases). Germline assignment: CDR1 LGHNA and CDR2 YSLEER. The CDR3 loop spans 14 amino acids. V was clipped by 5 bases and J by 2 bases, with 10 bases between them. The CDR3 DNA follows: TGCGCCAGCAGCTCCGGACATACTGGAAACACCATATATTTT. This codes for CASSSGHTGNTIYF.

The chain links TRBV6-2 or TRBV6-3 to TRBJ2-3; 10 nucleotides align to TRBD2. The V gene's germline CDR1 is MNHEY and CDR2 SVGEGT. The CDR3 is 18 residues long. V shed 1 base, J shed 4 bases, and the junction held 11 bases outside the gene matches. CDR3 bases: TGTGCCAGCAGTTACTTCAGCGGGAGGGCGAAAGACGCAGATACGCAGTATTTT. Translated: CASSYFSGRAKDADTQYF.

V is TRBV12-5 and J is TRBJ2-5; D gene unclear. The germline V and J ends were trimmed by 2 bases and 3 bases, with 4 bases remaining between them. Germline V CDR1 and CDR2: LGHNT, FRNRAP. The CDR3 loop spans 12 amino acids. Here the CDR3 reads CASGLIEETQYF. For the CDR3, the DNA is TGTGCTAGTGGTTTGATAGAAGAGACCCAGTACTTC.

The chain links TRBV5-1 to TRBJ2-1; possibly TRBD2 for D (6 bases). Germline CDR1 reads SGHRS; CDR2 reads YFSETQ. Between the trimmed V and J ends, which lost 0 bases and 9 bases, there was a span of 10 bases. This CDR3 spans 13 amino acids. The CDR3 here is CASSLAQEGEQFF. CDR3 nucleotides: TGCGCCAGCAGCTTGGCCCAGGAGGGTGAGCAGTTCTTC.

This clone was detected ten times or more. The gene calls are TRBV5-1 and TRBJ2-7; D unresolved. The germline gives CDR1 SGHRS, CDR2 YFSETQ. This CDR3 is 14 amino acids long. The V end lost 4 bases, the J end lost 1 base, and 12 bases lay between the germline ends. CDR3 region: CASSLRPGSYEQYV. DNA for the CDR3: TGCGCCAGCAGCCTCAGACCGGGTTCCTACGAGCAGTACGTC.

This rearrangement joins TRBV19 to TRBJ1-5, with TRBD1 identical over 7 bases. CDR3 length: 15 residues. Germline CDR1 is LNHDA and CDR2 is SQIVND (reference sequence). J gave up 2 bases and V 3 bases, and 4 bases lay outside the gene matches. The CDR3 sequence is CASSISGQGNQPQHF. CDR3 coding DNA: TGTGCCAGTAGTATTTCAGGACAGGGCAATCAGCCCCAGCATTTT.

The chain links TRBV7-2 to TRBJ2-7; 9 bases fit TRBD2. V shed 1 base, J shed 3 bases, and the junction held 7 bases outside the gene matches. CDR1 is SGHTA and CDR2 is FQGNSA in the germline V gene. CDR3 length: 16 residues. This CDR3 reads CASSLGSSGDRYEQYF. Here the CDR3 DNA reads TGTGCCAGCAGCTTAGGTTCTAGCGGGGACCGCTACGAGCAGTACTTC.

This clone has only a few counts. The rearrangement joins TRBV6-2 or TRBV6-3 to TRBJ1-5; 11 bases are a match to TRBD1. The ends lost 5 bases at V and 1 base at J; junction bases unmatched: 10. The CDR3 sequence is 18 residues long. Germline V gene lookup returns CDR1 MNHEY and CDR2 SVGEGT. The CDR3 loop is CASSPDRGRSGSNQPQHF. The CDR3 coding sequence is TGTGCCAGCAGTCCGGACAGGGGGCGGAGCGGGAGCAATCAGCCCCAGCATTTT.

The CDR3 DNA reads as TGTGCCAGCAGTTTCGTACGGAGCTCTGGAAACACCATATATTTT. It translates to CASSFVRSSGNTIYF. J is TRBJ1-3 and V is TRBV5-8; D unresolved. Germline loops: CDR1 SGHTS, CDR2 YDEGEE. The CDR3 is 15 amino acids. The V end was cut by 5 bases, the J end by 0 bases, with 12 bases between.

The chain combines TRBV9 with TRBJ2-1; TRBD2 aligns across 8 bases. The V segment lost 0 bases and the J segment 0 bases; nucleotides outside the gene matches: 2. CDR1 and CDR2 from the germline V gene are SGDLS and YYNGEE. The CDR3 has 16 residues. CDR3 loop: CASSVAAGGSYNEQFF. The CDR3 DNA is TGTGCCAGCAGCGTAGCCGCGGGGGGCTCCTACAATGAGCAGTTCTTC.

The rearrangement joins TRBV6-1 to TRBJ1-2; maybe TRBD1 (6 bases). Germline V gene lookup returns CDR1 MNHNS and CDR2 SASEGT. The CDR3 consists of 18 residues. The V end lost 4 bases, the J end lost 0 bases, and 21 bases lay between the germline ends. CDR3 in amino acids: CASSGPRSYRVTNYGYTF. The CDR3, as DNA: TGTGCCAGCAGTGGGCCCCGCTCCTACAGGGTCACTAACTATGGCTACACCTTC.

The chain recombines TRBV12-2 with TRBJ2-2; the D segment call TRBD2 is taken from the table without a DNA check. TRBV12-2 is a pseudogene locus. The CDR3 totals 15 residues. CDR3 sequence: CASRSGKGPPGELFF. For the CDR3, the DNA is TGTGCAAGTCGCTCGGGAAAAGGTCCCCCCGGGGAGCTGTTTTTT.

This chain joins TRBV5-1 and TRBJ2-7; 8 bases agree with TRBD1. CDR1 is SGHRS and CDR2 is YFSETQ in the germline V gene. This CDR3 is built from 17 residues. Unmatched junction bases numbered 13, after V lost 1 base and J lost 4 bases. The CDR3 loop reads CASSLIPLDREGYEQYF. The CDR3 nucleotides are TGCGCCAGCAGCTTGATTCCCTTGGACAGGGAAGGGTACGAGCAGTACTTC.

This clone came up once. The V call is TRBV5-4, the J call TRBJ2-1; 13 bases agree with TRBD2. The CDR3 has 19 residues. The V segment lost 5 bases and the J segment 2 bases; nucleotides outside the gene matches: 13. In germline, CDR1 is SGHNT, CDR2 YYREEE (reference sequence). The CDR3 protein is CASRLAGTSGVGAYNEQFF. Here the CDR3 DNA reads TGTGCCAGCAGACTTGCCGGGACTAGCGGGGTTGGGGCCTACAATGAGCAGTTCTTC.

The chain recombines TRBV9 with TRBJ1-3; the match to TRBD1 covers 7 bases. Germline assignment: CDR1 SGDLS and CDR2 YYNGEE. The CDR3 spans 14 residues. With V trimmed by 4 bases and J by 5 bases, 6 bases remained unmatched. Here the CDR3 DNA reads TGTGCCAGCAGCCCGCACAGGGGTAGAAACACCATATATTTT. Translated: CASSPHRGRNTIYF.

The rearrangement joins TRBV5-1 to TRBJ2-1, with 7 bases aligning to TRBD2. Germline V CDR1 and CDR2: SGHRS, YFSETQ. The CDR3 extends over 15 amino acids. V lost 0 bases to trimming and J lost 15 bases; unmatched junction nucleotides: 15. The CDR3 loop is CASSLVGGRAVSLFF. The CDR3, as DNA: TGCGCCAGCAGCTTGGTAGGTGGGAGGGCCGTTTCGCTGTTCTTC.

V usage is TRBV2 and J usage is TRBJ2-7; the D gene is possibly TRBD1 (7 bases). Germline V gives CDR1 SNHLY, CDR2 FYNNEI. Trimming took off 3 bases at V and 8 bases at J, with 26 bases between the two ends. The CDR3 length is 17 residues. The CDR3 DNA sequence: TGTGCCAGCAGTGACCCCCGACAGGGAGTTATCGGGGGCCAGCAGTACTTC. Its translation is CASSDPRQGVIGGQQYF. Combining the CDR3 with reference TRBV2 and TRBJ2-7 gives the whole variable domain EPEVTQTPSHQVTQMGQEVILRCVPISNHLYFYWYRQILGQKVEFLVSFYNNEISEKSEIFDDQFSVERPDGSNFTLKIRSTKLEDSAMYFCASSDPRQGVIGGQQYFGPGTRLTVT.

This chain uses TRBV5-1 with TRBJ2-1; unclear D gene. V dropped 1 base and J dropped 4 bases, with 15 bases sitting between them. CDR1 is SGHRS, CDR2 YFSETQ, per germline. The CDR3 has 16 residues. The CDR3, as DNA: TGCGCCAGCAGCTTGTCATTCACAGAAAAATACAATGAGCAGTTCTTC. Residues: CASSLSFTEKYNEQFF. The whole variable domain, remainder taken from reference TRBV5-1 and TRBJ2-1, is KAGVTQTPRYLIKTRGQQVTLSCSPISGHRSVSWYQQTPGQGLQFLFEYFSETQRNKGNFPGRFSGRQFSNSRSEMNVSTLELGDSALYLCASSLSFTEKYNEQFFGPGTRLTVL.

DNA of the CDR3: TGTGCCAGTAGTCCAGGGGGCGATGGCTACACCTTC. Encoded protein: CASSPGGDGYTF. The chain recombines TRBV19 with TRBJ1-2; 8 nucleotides match TRBD1. The length of the CDR3 is 12 residues. Germline trimming cut 5 bases from V and 6 bases from J; bases unmatched to any gene: 2. Germline lookup yields CDR1 LNHDA and CDR2 SQIVND (reference sequence).

The CDR3 sequence is CASKPSRDISGNTIYF. The CDR3, as DNA: TGTGCCAGCAAACCCTCTCGCGACATCTCAGGAAACACCATATATTTT. The chain couples TRBV13 to TRBJ1-3; D is unclear. CDR1 is PRHDT, CDR2 FYEKMQ, per germline (reference sequence). Trimming cost V 7 bases and J 4 bases, with 20 bases left between them. CDR3 length: 16 residues. The variable domain in full, with the rest retrieved from reference TRBV13 and TRBJ1-3, is AAGVIQSPRHLIKEKRETATLKCYPIPRHDTVYWYQQGPGQDPQFLISFYEKMQSDKGSIPDRFSAQQFSDYHSELNMSSLELGDSALYFCASKPSRDISGNTIYFGEGSWLTVV.